This T cell receptor beta chain came from a study of control samples from healthy donors and cancer patients. Generated by immunoSEQ multiplex PCR, the TCRdb table keeps only in-frame clones and is missing some. The sample lists around 140,000 clones; 92% were seen once. This CDR3 is built from 18 residues. Germline V gene sequence: CDR1 KGHSH, CDR2 LQKENI. With 2 bases removed from V and 7 bases from J, the gap between germline ends came to 24 bases. The sample consisted of blood. The source of this sequence is a woman aged 45-59 years in good health. The V gene is TRBV18, the J gene TRBJ1-3; D unresolved. In DNA form, the CDR3 reads TGTGCCAGCTCACCAATACGGGAATCGAGGACCGTGGTTAACACCATATATTTT. Residues: CASSPIRESRTVVNTIYF.